This is a list of T cell receptor beta chains from one sample in a study of blood T cell repertoires in COVID-19. Only in-frame clones appear in the TCRdb table, and some are missing; sequencing was by immunoSEQ multiplex PCR. The sample has around 370,000 clones, 88% seen once. Sequenced input: peripheral blood. The receptors here all came from a woman aged 70-85 years with COVID-19, enrolled during active disease. Each CDR3 is given with its conserved first and last residue. The order of the fields is V gene, CDR3 length, clone size, J gene, D gene, CDR3 DNA, CDR3 protein. A D gene is named only where the DNA matches it firmly. For some rows the clone size is stated as once, few or many, or as a class when expanded; others skip it.

v_gene: TRBV6-5; len: 13; abundance: -; j_gene: TRBJ1-2; d_gene: -; CDR3nt: TGTGCCAGCAGAAAGAGGGAGGACTATGGCTACACCTTC; CDR3aa: CASRKREDYGYTF
v_gene: TRBV14; len: 14; abundance: -; j_gene: TRBJ1-4; d_gene: TRBD1; CDR3nt: TGTGCCAGCAGCCACCTGGGACAGGGGGAAAAACTGTTTTTT; CDR3aa: CASSHLGQGEKLFF
v_gene: TRBV28; len: 13; abundance: -; j_gene: TRBJ1-1; d_gene: -; CDR3nt: TGTGCCAGCAGGCTGGGAGAGAACACTGAAGCTTTCTTT; CDR3aa: CASRLGENTEAFF
v_gene: TRBV20-1; len: 17; abundance: -; j_gene: TRBJ1-5; d_gene: TRBD1; CDR3nt: TGCAGTGCTAGTAAGGCCGTCCGGACAGGGGGCAATCAGCCCCAGCATTTT; CDR3aa: CSASKAVRTGGNQPQHF
v_gene: TRBV6-4; len: 13; abundance: -; j_gene: TRBJ1-1; d_gene: -; CDR3nt: TGTGCCAGCAGCCGGGACTTTAGCACTGAAGCTTTCTTT; CDR3aa: CASSRDFSTEAFF
v_gene: TRBV3-1/TRBV3-2; len: 15; abundance: -; j_gene: TRBJ1-1; d_gene: -; CDR3nt: TGTGCCAGCAGCCGTTCGGAGGGGCTGAACACTGAAGCTTTCTTT; CDR3aa: CASSRSEGLNTEAFF
v_gene: TRBV7-8; len: 14; abundance: -; j_gene: TRBJ1-2; d_gene: TRBD1; CDR3nt: TGTGCCAGCAGCTTAGAACTGGGACAGATGGAGTACACCTTC; CDR3aa: CASSLELGQMEYTF
v_gene: TRBV10-3; len: 14; abundance: few; j_gene: TRBJ2-5; d_gene: -; CDR3nt: TGTGCCATCAGTGAGTCGTACGGAGTACAGACCCAGTACTTC; CDR3aa: CAISESYGVQTQYF
v_gene: TRBV24-1; len: 15; abundance: -; j_gene: TRBJ1-5; d_gene: -; CDR3nt: TGTGCCACCAGTGCCTCGGACAGCGCAAATCAGCCCCAGCATTTT; CDR3aa: CATSASDSANQPQHF
v_gene: TRBV20-1; len: 14; abundance: -; j_gene: TRBJ1-1; d_gene: -; CDR3nt: TGCAGTGCTAGTAGGCCAGGGGTGAACACTGAAGCTTTCTTT; CDR3aa: CSASRPGVNTEAFF
v_gene: TRBV10-1; len: 13; abundance: -; j_gene: TRBJ2-7; d_gene: TRBD1; CDR3nt: TGCGCCAGCAGTAGGACAGGGACCTACGAGCAGTACTTC; CDR3aa: CASSRTGTYEQYF
v_gene: TRBV30; len: 12; abundance: -; j_gene: TRBJ2-1; d_gene: -; CDR3nt: TGTGCCTGGGATTGGGGGCAAGGGGAGCAGTTCTTC; CDR3aa: CAWDWGQGEQFF
v_gene: TRBV19; len: 12; abundance: -; j_gene: TRBJ2-1; d_gene: -; CDR3nt: TGTGCCAGTAGTACCCCCGAGAATGAGCAGTTCTTC; CDR3aa: CASSTPENEQFF
v_gene: TRBV6-5; len: 14; abundance: -; j_gene: TRBJ1-6; d_gene: -; CDR3nt: TGTGCCAGCACCACGGGGGTACTCAATTCACCCCTCCACTTT; CDR3aa: CASTTGVLNSPLHF
v_gene: TRBV19; len: 15; abundance: -; j_gene: TRBJ1-3; d_gene: -; CDR3nt: TGTGCCAGTAGTATTGGGGGGTCCTCTGGAAACACCATATATTTT; CDR3aa: CASSIGGSSGNTIYF
v_gene: TRBV6-1; len: 16; abundance: -; j_gene: TRBJ1-5; d_gene: TRBD1; CDR3nt: TGTGCCAGCAGTGACCCGCCGGGACAGCTCAATCAGCCCCAGCATTTT; CDR3aa: CASSDPPGQLNQPQHF
v_gene: TRBV24-1; len: 14; abundance: -; j_gene: TRBJ1-5; d_gene: -; CDR3nt: TGTGCCACCAGTGACCGACAGGGCAATCAGCCCCAGCATTTT; CDR3aa: CATSDRQGNQPQHF
v_gene: TRBV9; len: 15; abundance: few; j_gene: TRBJ2-1; d_gene: -; CDR3nt: TGTGCCAGCAGCCCCTGGGGCCAGCTCTACAATGAGCAGTTCTTC; CDR3aa: CASSPWGQLYNEQFF
v_gene: TRBV10-3; len: 11; abundance: -; j_gene: TRBJ1-1; d_gene: -; CDR3nt: TGTGCCATCACCCAGGACACTGAAGCTTTCTTT; CDR3aa: CAITQDTEAFF
v_gene: TRBV13; len: 13; abundance: -; j_gene: TRBJ1-1; d_gene: -; CDR3nt: TGTGCCAGCAGGACAGGCCGAGAAACTGAAGCTTTCTTT; CDR3aa: CASRTGRETEAFF
v_gene: TRBV28; len: 14; abundance: -; j_gene: TRBJ2-5; d_gene: TRBD2; CDR3nt: TGTGCCAGCAGTCCTAGCGGGATTAAAGAGACCCAGTACTTC; CDR3aa: CASSPSGIKETQYF
v_gene: TRBV6-5; len: 15; abundance: -; j_gene: TRBJ1-5; d_gene: -; CDR3nt: TGTGCCAGCAGGAGGTCGGGGGAAGCAAATCAGCCCCAGCATTTT; CDR3aa: CASRRSGEANQPQHF
v_gene: TRBV6-6; len: 18; abundance: -; j_gene: TRBJ1-5; d_gene: TRBD1; CDR3nt: TGTGCCAGCAGTCCCGGGACAGGGATAGGGTGGAGCAATCAGCCCCAGCATTTT; CDR3aa: CASSPGTGIGWSNQPQHF
v_gene: TRBV5-1; len: 11; abundance: -; j_gene: TRBJ2-2; d_gene: -; CDR3nt: TGCGCCAGCAGCTTCCAGGGGGAGCTGTTTTTT; CDR3aa: CASSFQGELFF
v_gene: TRBV2; len: 13; abundance: once; j_gene: TRBJ1-2; d_gene: -; CDR3nt: TGTGCCAGCGACCCGGGAAGTGACTATGGCTACACCTTC; CDR3aa: CASDPGSDYGYTF
v_gene: TRBV30; len: 13; abundance: -; j_gene: TRBJ1-2; d_gene: -; CDR3nt: TGTGCCTGGACGTTAGCCGGGAGGAGAGGCTACACCTTC; CDR3aa: CAWTLAGRRGYTF
v_gene: TRBV28; len: 15; abundance: -; j_gene: TRBJ2-3; d_gene: -; CDR3nt: TGTGCCAGCAGTTTAGGTCTCGGGGAGGCAGATACGCAGTATTTT; CDR3aa: CASSLGLGEADTQYF
v_gene: TRBV30; len: 15; abundance: many; j_gene: TRBJ2-3; d_gene: -; CDR3nt: TGTGCCTGCCGTTCTGGGGGGACTTCCACAGATACGCAGTATTTT; CDR3aa: CACRSGGTSTDTQYF
v_gene: TRBV18; len: 15; abundance: once; j_gene: TRBJ2-5; d_gene: -; CDR3nt: TGTGCCAGCTCACCACCGTTGGGTCAAGCGAAGACCCAGTACTTC; CDR3aa: CASSPPLGQAKTQYF